The present entry profiles one T cell receptor beta chain with its context. The target antigen is unknown. These data originate in a study of T cell responses to AZD1222 COVID-19 vaccine. Study in general: Pooled in the analysis were second doses at about 4 or about 12 weeks. Study-wide results and caveats: Targeting of unmutated variant regions was reportedly seen in nearly half of spike-specific TCRs. There were repertoire samples only from the period after the peak T cell response. The donor cohort was predominantly white British with a female majority, and clonal diversity may have been underestimated.

From germline, CDR1 is GTSNPN and CDR2 SVGIG (reference sequence). J gave up 7 bases and V 4 bases, and 7 bases lay outside the gene matches. The CDR3 extends over 13 amino acids. Sequenced by immunoSEQ multiplex PCR; TCRdb stores in-frame clones only, minus some. The table includes tens of thousands of clones, 90% to 95% detected once. The material sequenced was peripheral blood, taken on day 0 of AZD1222 vaccination. This clonotype was obtained from an adult in good health. This chain links TRBV30 with TRBJ2-1; 7 bases match TRBD2. The CDR3 loop is CAWKVGGGNEQFF. CDR3 bases: TGTGCCTGGAAGGTGGGGGGGGGAAATGAGCAGTTCTTC.